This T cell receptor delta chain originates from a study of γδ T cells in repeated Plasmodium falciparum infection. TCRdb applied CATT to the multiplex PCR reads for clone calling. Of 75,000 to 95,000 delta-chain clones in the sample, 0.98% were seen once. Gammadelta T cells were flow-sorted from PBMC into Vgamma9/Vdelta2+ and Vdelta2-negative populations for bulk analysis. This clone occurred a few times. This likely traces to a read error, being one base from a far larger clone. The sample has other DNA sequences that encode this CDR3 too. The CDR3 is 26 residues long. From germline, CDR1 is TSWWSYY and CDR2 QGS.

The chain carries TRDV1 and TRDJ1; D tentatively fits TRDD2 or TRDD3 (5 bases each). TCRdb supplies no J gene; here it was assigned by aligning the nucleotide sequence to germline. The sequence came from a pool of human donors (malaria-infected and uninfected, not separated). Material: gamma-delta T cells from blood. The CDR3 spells CALGELRHEAFAFPHFSVWKTDKLIF. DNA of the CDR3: TGTGCTCTAGGGGAGTTACGCCACGAAGCCTTCGCCTTTCCTCATTTTTCAGTCTGGAAAACCGATAAACTCATCTTT.